This TCR beta chain was obtained from a study of blood T cells in healthy people across ages. Alongside a J-beta primer mix, a sample-barcoded 5' primer served in a second PCR lasting roughly 6 to 11 cycles. TCRdb reprocessed the 5' RACE reads via MiXCR and lists one record per CDR3 protein. This table has approximately 780,000 distinct CDR3 sequences, roughly 26% appearing once. These data were likewise used in another study, on T cells of mothers and their children.

The sample consisted of blood. The TCR sequence derives from a boy aged 5 to 17 in good health.

The CDR3 region has the DNA TGTGCCACCAGTGATTTCGGATCCCCAGATACGCAGTATTTT. Residues: CATSDFGSPDTQYF. The chain combines TRBV24-1 with TRBJ2-3; D is unresolved. The V gene's germline CDR1 is KGHDR and CDR2 SFDVKD. This CDR3 is built from 14 residues. Trimming took off 1 base at V and 4 bases at J, with 8 bases between the two ends.